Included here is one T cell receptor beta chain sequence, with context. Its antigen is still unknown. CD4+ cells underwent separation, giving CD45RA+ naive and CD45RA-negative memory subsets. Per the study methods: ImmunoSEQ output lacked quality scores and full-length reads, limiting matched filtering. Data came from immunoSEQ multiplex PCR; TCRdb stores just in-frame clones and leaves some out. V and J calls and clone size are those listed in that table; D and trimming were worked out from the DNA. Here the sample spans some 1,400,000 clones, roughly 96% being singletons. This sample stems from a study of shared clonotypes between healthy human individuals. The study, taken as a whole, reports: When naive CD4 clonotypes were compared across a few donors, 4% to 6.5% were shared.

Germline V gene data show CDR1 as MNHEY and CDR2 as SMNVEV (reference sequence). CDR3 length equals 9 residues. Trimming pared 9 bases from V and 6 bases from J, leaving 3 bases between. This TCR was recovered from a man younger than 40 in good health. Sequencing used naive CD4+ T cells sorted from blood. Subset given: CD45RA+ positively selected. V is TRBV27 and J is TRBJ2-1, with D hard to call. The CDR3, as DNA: TGTGCCAGTACCAATGAGCAGTTCTTC. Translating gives CASTNEQFF.